This is a list of T cell receptor beta chains from one sample in a study of T cells in Graves' hyperthyroidism and ophthalmopathy. TCRdb used MiXCR to reprocess the multiplex PCR reads, holding one entry per CDR3 protein. The table has roughly 700,000 distinct CDR3 sequences, roughly 32% seen once. The sequenced material came from blood. The receptors shown here come from a woman in her thirties or forties with Graves' hyperthyroidism. The CDR3 runs from the conserved cysteine through the conserved F or W. The order of the fields is V gene, D gene, J gene, clone size, CDR3 length, CDR3 DNA, CDR3 protein. The D gene is left open where the match is weak. Size is stated for part of the rows, as once, few or many counts, or as a class when the clone is expanded.

TRBV19	.	TRBJ1-5	few	14	TGTGCCAGTAGTATTTGGGGGGTTTCTCAGCCCCAGCATTTT	CASSIWGVSQPQHF
TRBV29-1	TRBD1	TRBJ2-1	few	13	TGCAGCGGAACGGGACAGGCCTACAATGAGCAGTTCTTC	CSGTGQAYNEQFF
TRBV5-1	.	TRBJ1-4	once	15	TGCGCCAGCAGCCCCGGGGACGGAACGAATGAAAAACTGTTTTTT	CASSPGDGTNEKLFF
TRBV10-3	TRBD1	TRBJ1-1	.	17	TGTGCCATCAGTAACCGACCCTGGGGACAGGTAGGAACTGAAGCTTTCTTT	CAISNRPWGQVGTEAFF
TRBV15	TRBD1	TRBJ1-1	.	15	TGTGCCACCAGCCGGGGACAGGGGGCTGACACTGAAGCTTTCTTT	CATSRGQGADTEAFF
TRBV10-3	.	TRBJ1-2	many	15	TGTGCCATCAGTGAGTCCCCAGACAGCGGATATGGAGGGACCTTC	CAISESPDSGYGGTF
TRBV19	.	TRBJ2-5	many	12	TGTGCCAGTAGTAAGAGGGGAGAGACCCAGTACTTC	CASSKRGETQYF
TRBV20-1	TRBD2	TRBJ2-7	.	17	TGCAGTGCTAGAGATACCCCTGGGCTAGCGGGCCCGATCGAGCAGTACTTC	CSARDTPGLAGPIEQYF
TRBV29-1	.	TRBJ2-2	few	14	TGCAGCGTTTCCGGGACACCGAACACCGGGGAGCTGTTTTTT	CSVSGTPNTGELFF
TRBV27	.	TRBJ1-1	.	14	TGTGCCAGTCGACTAGAGGGTGTGAACACTGAAGCTTTCTTT	CASRLEGVNTEAFF
TRBV7-2	.	TRBJ1-3	many	14	TGTGCCAGCAAGCGACAAGACTCTGGAAACACCATATATTTT	CASKRQDSGNTIYF
TRBV6-5	TRBD1	TRBJ2-2	few	15	TGTGCCAGCAGAGTCGACAGGGGGTTCACCGGGGAGCTGTTTTTT	CASRVDRGFTGELFF
TRBV12-3/TRBV12-4	.	TRBJ1-1	many	12	TGTGCCAGCAGTCTGACCTGGGCTGAAGCTTTCTTT	CASSLTWAEAFF
TRBV20-1	.	TRBJ2-5	.	13	TGCAGTGCCCGAGGGGGTAACACAGATACGCAGTACTTC	CSARGGNTDTQYF
TRBV10-3	TRBD1	TRBJ1-2	many	14	TGTGCCACCGGGACAGGGTTGGACGGCTATGGCTACACCTTC	CATGTGLDGYGYTF
TRBV20-1	.	TRBJ1-3	many	15	TGCAGTGCTAGTGATAACAGGGTCTCTGGAAACACCATATATTTT	CSASDNRVSGNTIYF
TRBV11-1	.	TRBJ1-4	.	19	TGTGCCAGCAGCTTAATCGGCGGGACGAACACCGGGGAGAGTGAAAAACTGTTTTTT	CASSLIGGTNTGESEKLFF
TRBV6-2/TRBV6-3	.	TRBJ1-5	few	14	TGTGCCAGCAAATGGGGGAATAGCAATCAGCCCCAGCATTTT	CASKWGNSNQPQHF
TRBV10-3	.	TRBJ2-5	many	13	TGTGCCATCAGTGTCTCTGGGGGCGAGGCCCAGTACTTC	CAISVSGGEAQYF
TRBV4-3	TRBD1	TRBJ1-5	.	15	TGCGCCAGCAGCCAAGATCGGGACAGTCGGCAGCCCCAGCATTTT	CASSQDRDSRQPQHF
TRBV13	TRBD1	TRBJ2-7	.	15	TGTGCCAGCAGCTCTTCCGGGACAGCCAGATACGAGCAGTACTTC	CASSSSGTARYEQYF
TRBV6-5	.	TRBJ1-2	.	16	TGTGCCAGCAGTTACTCGGAGCAGCTCGCCTACGGTGGCTACACCTTC	CASSYSEQLAYGGYTF
TRBV25-1	.	TRBJ1-2	.	12	TGTGCCAGCAGGGGGCGAGACAATGGCTACACCTTC	CASRGRDNGYTF
TRBV7-2	TRBD1	TRBJ2-7	.	15	TGTGCCAGCAGCTTAGATGGGACAGTTACCTACGAGCAGTACTTC	CASSLDGTVTYEQYF
TRBV9	.	TRBJ1-2	many	14	TGTGCCAGCAGCCATGGGACCCTTGGCTATGGCTACACCTTC	CASSHGTLGYGYTF
TRBV20-1	.	TRBJ2-1	.	15	TGCAGTGCTAGCACAGGGGAGGGGACTAACAATGAGCAGTTCTTC	CSASTGEGTNNEQFF
TRBV27	TRBD1	TRBJ1-4	once	12	TGTGCCAGCAGAGACAGGGCCCAAAAACTGTTTTTT	CASRDRAQKLFF
TRBV5-1	.	TRBJ1-2	many	12	TGCGCCAGCAACGAGGGATCGGGCGGCTACACCTTC	CASNEGSGGYTF
TRBV10-1	TRBD1	TRBJ2-2	many	15	TGCGCCAGCAGTGAAGACAGGGAAAACACCGGGGAGCTGTTTTTT	CASSEDRENTGELFF
TRBV29-1	TRBD2	TRBJ2-3	few	18	TGCAGCGTGCAAGGGGTGATGGCGGGAGGGCCGAGTGCAGATACGCAGTATTTT	CSVQGVMAGGPSADTQYF
TRBV5-6	TRBD1	TRBJ2-5	few	14	TGTGCCAGCAGCTTAATCGACAGGGGAGAGACCCAGTACTTC	CASSLIDRGETQYF
TRBV5-6	TRBD1	TRBJ1-5	.	16	TGTGCCAGCAGCTTGTCTGGACAGGATAGCAATCAGCCCCAGCATTTT	CASSLSGQDSNQPQHF
TRBV12-3/TRBV12-4	TRBD2	TRBJ2-7	.	14	TGTGCCAGCAGTTGGGCGGGAGACACCTACGAGCAGTACTTC	CASSWAGDTYEQYF
TRBV14	TRBD1	TRBJ2-6	many	18	TGTGCCAGCAGCCAGGTTGAAGCAAGTTGGGGACAGGATGGCGTCCTGACTTTC	CASSQVEASWGQDGVLTF
TRBV6-6	.	TRBJ1-6	many	13	TGTGCCAGCAACGGGGGAGGGAATTCACCCCTCCACTTT	CASNGGGNSPLHF
TRBV28	TRBD1	TRBJ2-5	.	14	TGTGCCAGCATCCCAGGACAGGGGTGGGAGACCCAGTACTTC	CASIPGQGWETQYF
TRBV5-4	.	TRBJ2-7	few	17	TGTGCCAGCAGCTTGGGGTTTTCCCCTAGACCAGCCTACGAGCAGTACTTC	CASSLGFSPRPAYEQYF
TRBV20-1	TRBD1	TRBJ2-5	.	12	TGCAGTGCAAGAACAGGGGAAGAGACCCAGTACTTC	CSARTGEETQYF
TRBV9	TRBD2	TRBJ2-5	few	18	TGTGCCAGCACCCCGATGGGGCTAGCGGGAGGATATGGAGAGACCCAGTACTTC	CASTPMGLAGGYGETQYF
TRBV29-1	.	TRBJ2-3	.	15	TGCAGCGTTGAAGAAGGACGGGGACGCACAGATACGCAGTATTTT	CSVEEGRGRTDTQYF
TRBV20-1	.	TRBJ1-1	many	12	TGCAGTGCCAAGATAACGTACACTGAAGCTTTCTTT	CSAKITYTEAFF
TRBV7-9	TRBD1	TRBJ2-7	.	16	TGTGCCAGCAGTTTACCCGGCCGACAGGGAAACTACGAGCAGTACTTC	CASSLPGRQGNYEQYF
TRBV10-3	.	TRBJ1-2	.	11	TGTGCCATCAGTCTGACAGATGGCTACACCTTC	CAISLTDGYTF
TRBV29-1	TRBD1	TRBJ1-2	.	11	TGCAGCGCTTGGACAGGGGACGGCTACACCTTC	CSAWTGDGYTF
TRBV10-3	.	TRBJ2-7	.	14	TGTGCCATCAGTGAGTCTGGTGGGCTCGGCGAGCAGTACTTC	CAISESGGLGEQYF
TRBV7-2	TRBD2	TRBJ2-5	.	16	TGTGCCAGCAGCTTAGCCCTCCTAGCGGGGGGAGAGACCCAGTACTTC	CASSLALLAGGETQYF
TRBV10-3	.	TRBJ1-2	.	11	TGTGCCATCACCGGACGGGATGGCTACACCTTC	CAITGRDGYTF
TRBV7-9	.	TRBJ1-6	many	15	TGTGCCAGCAGCTTGGCAGGGAGTGAAAATTCACCCCTCCACTTT	CASSLAGSENSPLHF
TRBV19	.	TRBJ2-2	many	14	TGTGCCAGTAGTATAGGTCTCCACACCGGGGAGCTGTTTTTT	CASSIGLHTGELFF
TRBV20-1	.	TRBJ2-2	once	23	.	CSASLGLGANVLTFGAGTGELFF
TRBV7-9	.	TRBJ2-5	.	18	TGTGCCAGCAGCGCTTGGACAGCGACTAGCTGGGGGCAAGAGACCCAGTACTTC	CASSAWTATSWGQETQYF
TRBV20-1	.	TRBJ2-6	.	15	.	CSARDFSLRAGELTF
TRBV20-1	TRBD1	TRBJ2-7	many	15	TGCAGTGCATCCGGGACAGACGATTCCCAATACGAGCAGTACTTC	CSASGTDDSQYEQYF
TRBV24-1	.	TRBJ1-2	many	14	TGTGCCACCAGTGATTCGGACACTGTTTATGGCTACACCTTC	CATSDSDTVYGYTF
TRBV11-1	.	TRBJ1-4	.	15	TGCGCCAGCAGCCTGACTCCGACAGTTAATGAAAAACTGTTTTTT	CASSLTPTVNEKLFF
TRBV7-3	.	TRBJ1-1	many	13	TGTGCCAGCAGCTCAGAACAGGACACTGAAGCTTTCTTT	CASSSEQDTEAFF
TRBV11-2	.	TRBJ2-2	few	13	TGTGCCAGCAGCTTTGAGGGAACCGGGGAGCTGTTTTTT	CASSFEGTGELFF